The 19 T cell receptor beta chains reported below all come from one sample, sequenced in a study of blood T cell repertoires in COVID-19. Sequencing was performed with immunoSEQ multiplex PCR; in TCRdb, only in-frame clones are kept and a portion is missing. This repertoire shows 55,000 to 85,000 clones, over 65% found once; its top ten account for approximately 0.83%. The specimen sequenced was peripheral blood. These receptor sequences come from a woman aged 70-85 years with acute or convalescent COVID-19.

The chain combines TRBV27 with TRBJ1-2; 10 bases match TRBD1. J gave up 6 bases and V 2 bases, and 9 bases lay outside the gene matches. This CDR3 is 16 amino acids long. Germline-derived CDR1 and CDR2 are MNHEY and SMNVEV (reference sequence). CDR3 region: CASSLGGGGQGHGYTF. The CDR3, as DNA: TGTGCCAGCAGTTTAGGAGGAGGGGGACAGGGGCATGGCTACACCTTC.

The CDR3 sequence: CASSPGSDDTQYF. In nucleotides, the CDR3 is TGCGCCAGCAGCCCGGGGTCGGACGATACGCAGTATTTT. J is TRBJ2-3 and V is TRBV4-3, with TRBD2 as a possible D gene (5 bases). V gave up 4 bases and J gave up 6 bases, with 11 bases separating them. This CDR3 is built from 13 residues. Germline lookup yields CDR1 LGHNA and CDR2 YSLEER.

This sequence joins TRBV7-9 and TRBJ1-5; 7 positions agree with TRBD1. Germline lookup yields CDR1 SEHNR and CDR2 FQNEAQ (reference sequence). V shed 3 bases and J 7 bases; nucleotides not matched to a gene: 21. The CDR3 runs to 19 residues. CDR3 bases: TGTGCCAGCAGCTTCGGCGAGAGGGGTAACAGGGGCGAAGGACAGCCCCAGCATTTT. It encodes CASSFGERGNRGEGQPQHF.

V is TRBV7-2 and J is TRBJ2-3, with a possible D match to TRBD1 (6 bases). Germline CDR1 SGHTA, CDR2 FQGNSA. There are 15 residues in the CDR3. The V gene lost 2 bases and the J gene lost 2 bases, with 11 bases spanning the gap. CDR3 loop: CASSLPRGFTDTQYF. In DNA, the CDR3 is TGTGCCAGCAGCTTACCGAGGGGGTTCACAGATACGCAGTATTTT.

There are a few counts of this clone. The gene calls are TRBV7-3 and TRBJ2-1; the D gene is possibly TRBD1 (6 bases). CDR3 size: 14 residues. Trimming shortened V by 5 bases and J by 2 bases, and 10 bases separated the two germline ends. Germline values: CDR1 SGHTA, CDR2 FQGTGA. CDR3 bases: TGTGCCAGCAGCACAGGGCTACCCTACAATGAGCAGTTCTTC. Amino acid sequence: CASSTGLPYNEQFF. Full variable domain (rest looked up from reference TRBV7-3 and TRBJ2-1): GAGVSQTPSNKVTEKGKYVELRCDPISGHTALYWYRQSLGQGPEFLIYFQGTGAADDSGLPNDRFFAVRPEGSVSTLKIQRTERGDSAVYLCASSTGLPYNEQFFGPGTRLTVL.

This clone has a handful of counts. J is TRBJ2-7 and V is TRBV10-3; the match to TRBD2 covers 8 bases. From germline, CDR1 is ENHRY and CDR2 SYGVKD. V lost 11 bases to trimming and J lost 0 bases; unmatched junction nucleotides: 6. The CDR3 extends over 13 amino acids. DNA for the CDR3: TGTGCCGCCGGGGGGGGAGGCTCCTACGAGCAGTACTTC. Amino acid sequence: CAAGGGGSYEQYF.

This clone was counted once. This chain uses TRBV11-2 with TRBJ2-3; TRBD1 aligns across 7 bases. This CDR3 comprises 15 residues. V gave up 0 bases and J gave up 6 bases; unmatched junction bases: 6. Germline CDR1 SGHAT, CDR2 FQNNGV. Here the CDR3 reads CASSLDQGDTDTQYF. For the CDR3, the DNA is TGTGCCAGCAGCTTAGACCAGGGGGATACCGATACGCAGTATTTT.

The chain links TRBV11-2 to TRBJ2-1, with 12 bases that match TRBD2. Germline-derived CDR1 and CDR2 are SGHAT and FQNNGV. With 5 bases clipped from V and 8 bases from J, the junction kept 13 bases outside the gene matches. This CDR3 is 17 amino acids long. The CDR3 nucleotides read TGTGCCAGCAGCCAGGGGCTAGCGGGGGGGCTTCTGGATGAGCAGTTCTTC. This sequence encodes CASSQGLAGGLLDEQFF. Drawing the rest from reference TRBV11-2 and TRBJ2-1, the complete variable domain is EAGVAQSPRYKIIEKRQSVAFWCNPISGHATLYWYQQILGQGPKLLIQFQNNGVVDDSQLPKDRFSAERLKGVDSTLKIQPAKLEDSAVYLCASSQGLAGGLLDEQFFGPGTRLTVL.

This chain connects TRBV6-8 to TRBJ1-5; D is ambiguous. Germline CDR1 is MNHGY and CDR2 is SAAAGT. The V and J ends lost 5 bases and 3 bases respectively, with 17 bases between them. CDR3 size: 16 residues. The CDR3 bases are TGTGCCAGCAGTAAACCTCAGAAGCTAGCCAATCAGCCCCAGCATTTT. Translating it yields CASSKPQKLANQPQHF.

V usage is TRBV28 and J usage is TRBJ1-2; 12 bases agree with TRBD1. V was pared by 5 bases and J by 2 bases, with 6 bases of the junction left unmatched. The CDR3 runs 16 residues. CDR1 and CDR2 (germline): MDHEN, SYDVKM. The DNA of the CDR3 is TGTGCCAGCAGTACACGGGACAGGGGGCGCAACTATGGCTACACCTTC. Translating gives CASSTRDRGRNYGYTF.

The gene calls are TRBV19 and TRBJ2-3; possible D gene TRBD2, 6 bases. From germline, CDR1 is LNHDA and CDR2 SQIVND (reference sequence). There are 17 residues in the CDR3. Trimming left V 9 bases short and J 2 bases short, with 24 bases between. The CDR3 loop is CASRSFGTPSFTDTQYF. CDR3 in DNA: TGTGCCAGCCGTTCATTCGGGACTCCCTCCTTCACAGATACGCAGTATTTT.

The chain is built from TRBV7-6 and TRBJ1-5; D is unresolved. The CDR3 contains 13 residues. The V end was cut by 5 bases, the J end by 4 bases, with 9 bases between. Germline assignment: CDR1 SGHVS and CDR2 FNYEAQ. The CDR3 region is CASSPGGNQPQHF. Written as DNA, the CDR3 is TGTGCCAGCAGCCCGGGTGGGAATCAGCCCCAGCATTTT.

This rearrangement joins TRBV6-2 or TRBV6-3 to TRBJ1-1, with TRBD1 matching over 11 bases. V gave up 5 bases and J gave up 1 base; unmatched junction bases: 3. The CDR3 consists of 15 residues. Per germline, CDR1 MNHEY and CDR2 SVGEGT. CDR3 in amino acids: CASSRDRGWNTEAFF. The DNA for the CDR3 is TGTGCCAGCAGTAGGGACAGGGGGTGGAACACTGAAGCTTTCTTT.

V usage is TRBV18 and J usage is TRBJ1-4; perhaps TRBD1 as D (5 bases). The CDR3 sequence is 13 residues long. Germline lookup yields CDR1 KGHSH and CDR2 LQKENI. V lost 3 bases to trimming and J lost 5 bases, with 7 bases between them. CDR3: CASSPGPNEKLFF. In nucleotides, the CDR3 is TGTGCCAGCTCACCGGGGCCCAATGAAAAACTGTTTTTT.

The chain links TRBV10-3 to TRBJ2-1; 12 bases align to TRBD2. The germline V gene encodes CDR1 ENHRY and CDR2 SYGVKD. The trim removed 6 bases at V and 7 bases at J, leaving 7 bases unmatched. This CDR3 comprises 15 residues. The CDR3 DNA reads TGTGCCATCAGCTCGACTAGCGGGAGCCGAAATGAGCAGTTCTTC. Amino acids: CAISSTSGSRNEQFF.

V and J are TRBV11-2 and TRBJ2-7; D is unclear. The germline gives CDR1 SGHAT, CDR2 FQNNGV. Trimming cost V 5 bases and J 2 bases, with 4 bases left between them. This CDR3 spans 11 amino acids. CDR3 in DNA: TGTGCCAGCAGCGGAGCCTACGAGCAGTACTTC. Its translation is CASSGAYEQYF.

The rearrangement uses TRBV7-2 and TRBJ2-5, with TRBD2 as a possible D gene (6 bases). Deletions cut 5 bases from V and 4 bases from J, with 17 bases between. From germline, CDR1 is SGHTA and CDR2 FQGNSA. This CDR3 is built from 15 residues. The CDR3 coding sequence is TGTGCCAGCAGCCGCCCCTGGGGGGAACTAGAGACCCAGTACTTC. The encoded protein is CASSRPWGELETQYF.

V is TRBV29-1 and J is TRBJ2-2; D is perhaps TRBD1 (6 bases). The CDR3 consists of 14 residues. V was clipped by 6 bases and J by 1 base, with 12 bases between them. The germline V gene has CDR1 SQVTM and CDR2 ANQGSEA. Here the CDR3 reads CSVAGTLNTGELFF. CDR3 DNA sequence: TGCAGCGTCGCCGGGACACTGAACACCGGGGAGCTGTTTTTT.

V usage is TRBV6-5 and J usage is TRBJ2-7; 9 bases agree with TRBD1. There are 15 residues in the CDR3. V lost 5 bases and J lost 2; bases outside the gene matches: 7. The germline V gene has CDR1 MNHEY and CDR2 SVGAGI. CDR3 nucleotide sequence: TGTGCCAGCAGTCGACAGGGGGATCCCCCCTACGAGCAGTACTTC. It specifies CASSRQGDPPYEQYF.